This T cell receptor (beta chain) was observed in a study of T cell responses to AZD1222 COVID-19 vaccine. Study-level findings and limits: Seropositivity was recorded at baseline in only 6 or 7 AZD1222 recipients. A reported finding is that nearly half of spike-specific TCRs target unmutated variant regions. Clonal diversity may have been underestimated, and the donors were mostly white British, with more females than males. Spike-specific TCR breadth and depth were elevated following two AZD1222 doses.

Clones were sequenced by immunoSEQ multiplex PCR, and TCRdb holds only the in-frame ones, with some missing. The table has about 66,000 clones, approximately 79% seen once; the top ten hold approximately 23%. With regard to this clone: Its antigen is unidentified.

The germline CDR1 and CDR2 sequences are MDHEN and SYDVKM. V lost 6 bases to trimming and J lost 5 bases, with 14 bases between them. The CDR3 is made up of 13 amino acids. The sample consisted of peripheral blood, taken on day 0 of MenACWY control vaccination. The chain carries TRBV28 and TRBJ2-7; possibly TRBD2 for D (6 bases). The receptor was isolated from an adult in good health. The CDR3 region is CASSRTSWDEQYF. The CDR3 nucleotides are TGTGCCAGCAGCCGAACTAGCTGGGACGAGCAGTACTTC.